One and the same sample provided the 28 T cell receptor beta chains below, sequenced in a study of blood T cell repertoires in COVID-19 (TCRdb year 2020). The library was generated by the immunoSEQ multiplex PCR assay. The clones in this table, taken by TCRdb from immuneACCESS, are in-frame only. Not every clone is retained; where verified, under half of the shortfall comes from an unresolved V gene, and the cause of the rest is unknown. This sample gives about 160,000 clones in total; roughly 82% of them show up just once. The top ten constitute about 7.7% of the sample. Specimen: peripheral blood. All receptors come from a woman in her 40s with COVID-19, enrolled during active disease.

This chain links TRBV28 with TRBJ2-5; D is ambiguous. Per the germline V gene, CDR1 is MDHEN and CDR2 is SYDVKM. V was pared by 4 bases and J by 4 bases, with 4 bases between. CDR3 length equals 11 residues. The CDR3 reads CASSSRETQYF. The DNA for the CDR3 is TGTGCCAGCAGTTCTCGAGAGACCCAGTACTTC.

The chain couples TRBV7-9 to TRBJ2-1; D not certain. Germline V gene sequence: CDR1 SEHNR, CDR2 FQNEAQ (reference sequence). The V end lost 3 bases, the J end lost 5 bases, and 11 bases lay between the germline ends. The CDR3 covers 14 residues. The chain's CDR3 is CASSFANLNNEQFF. The CDR3 nucleotides read TGTGCCAGCAGCTTTGCTAACTTAAACAATGAGCAGTTCTTC. Supplemented by reference TRBV7-9 and TRBJ2-1, the full variable domain reads DTGVSQNPRHKITKRGQNVTFRCDPISEHNRLYWYRQTLGQGPEFLTYFQNEAQLEKSRLLSDRFSAERPKGSFSTLEIQRTEQGDSAMYLCASSFANLNNEQFFGPGTRLTVL.

This rearrangement joins TRBV3-1 (or the pseudogene TRBV3-2) to TRBJ2-5, with 8 bases matching TRBD2. Looked up from germline, CDR1 is LGHDT and CDR2 is YNNKEL (reference sequence). The J segment lost 6 bases and the V segment lost 1 base, leaving 13 bases of the junction unmatched. This CDR3 has 17 residues. CDR3 nucleotides: TGTGCCAGCAGCCAAGCGGGGGGGACTAGGCGTCGGAAGACCCAGTACTTC. It encodes CASSQAGGTRRRKTQYF.

The chain carries TRBV7-8 and TRBJ1-3; 8 positions match TRBD1. Germline trimming cut 5 bases from V and 7 bases from J; bases unmatched to any gene: 10. Germline V lookup: CDR1 SGHVS, CDR2 FQNEAQ. The CDR3 runs 15 residues. CDR3 nucleotides: TGTGCCAGCAGCCCCACCCCGGACAGGGTGAACACCATATATTTT. Translation gives CASSPTPDRVNTIYF.

The chain is built from TRBV19 and TRBJ2-3, with 7 nucleotides matching TRBD1. This CDR3 region has 14 residues. The germline gives CDR1 LNHDA, CDR2 SQIVND (reference sequence). J lost 2 bases, V lost 6 bases, and 5 bases had no gene match. CDR3 sequence reads: CASRRQGSTDTQYF. The CDR3 DNA reads TGTGCCAGTAGGAGACAGGGATCCACAGATACGCAGTATTTT. The full variable domain, in which reference TRBV19 and TRBJ2-3 provide the parts outside the CDR3, is DGGITQSPKYLFRKEGQNVTLSCEQNLNHDAMYWYRQDPGQGLRLIYYSQIVNDFQKGDIAEGYSVSREKKESFPLTVTSAQKNPTAFYLCASRRQGSTDTQYFGPGTRLTVL.

This chain joins TRBV12-5 and TRBJ2-2, with 7 bases aligning to TRBD2. The germline CDR1 and CDR2 sequences are LGHNT and FRNRAP. The length of the CDR3 is 16 residues. V dropped 4 bases and J dropped 4; count of bases not matched to a gene: 9. The CDR3 region is CASGWRRGGATGELFF. CDR3 in DNA: TGTGCTAGTGGTTGGCGCCGGGGAGGGGCCACCGGGGAGCTGTTTTTT.

The chain employs TRBV7-9 and TRBJ2-5; TRBD2 might be the D (7 bases). The CDR3 extends over 14 amino acids. The V gene's germline CDR1 is SEHNR and CDR2 FQNEAQ (reference sequence). V lost 3 bases and J lost 6, with 14 bases in between. CDR3 nucleotides: TGTGCCAGCAGCTTGGGCGGGGGCGGAAAGACCCAGTACTTC. Translated, it gives CASSLGGGGKTQYF.

The gene calls are TRBV12-5 and TRBJ2-3; TRBD2 matches at 7 bases. This CDR3 has 16 residues. Trimming at V came to 4 bases and at J to 5 bases, leaving 12 bases not matched to a gene. Germline V CDR1 and CDR2: LGHNT, FRNRAP. CDR3 DNA sequence: TGTGCTAGTGGTTCCATGTCTGGGGGGGAGGGAGATACGCAGTATTTT. Translated: CASGSMSGGEGDTQYF. Filled out from reference TRBV12-5 and TRBJ2-3, the complete variable domain reads DARVTQTPRHKVTEMGQEVTMRCQPILGHNTVFWYRQTMMQGLELLAYFRNRAPLDDSGMPKDRFSAEMPDATLATLKIQPSEPRDSAVYFCASGSMSGGEGDTQYFGPGTRLTVL.

The chain couples TRBV24-1 to TRBJ2-5; 10 nucleotides align to TRBD2. The CDR3 consists of 16 residues. In germline, CDR1 is KGHDR, CDR2 SFDVKD. The junction had 8 bases not matched to a gene; V was cut back by 4 bases and J by 4 bases. CDR3 loop: CATSDSSGGATETQYF. CDR3 coding DNA: TGTGCCACCAGTGACTCCAGCGGGGGGGCCACAGAGACCCAGTACTTC.

The gene calls are TRBV2 and TRBJ1-5, with 8 bases identical to TRBD1. The CDR3 is made up of 15 amino acids. J was trimmed by 1 base and V by 6 bases; bases with no gene match: 5. Germline loops: CDR1 SNHLY, CDR2 FYNNEI. The CDR3 nucleotides are TGTGCCAGCAGCGACCAGGGGGCGAGCAATCAGCCCCAGCATTTT. Residues: CASSDQGASNQPQHF.

This clone has only a few counts. The rearrangement joins TRBV15 to TRBJ1-2; tentative D call: TRBD1 (5 bases). Germline CDR1 reads LNHNV; CDR2 reads YYDKDF (reference sequence). V was cut by 0 bases and J by 0 bases, with 11 bases left in between. CDR3 length: 16 amino acids. This chain's CDR3 is CATSRDIDSPNYGYTF. The CDR3 DNA follows: TGTGCCACCAGCAGAGACATAGACAGTCCTAACTATGGCTACACCTTC.

This clone was recorded many times. This sample also contains other DNA sequences that code for the same CDR3. The CDR3 DNA follows: TGTGCCAGCAGCCCGGGGGGCGAGCAGTACTTC. This gives the protein CASSPGGEQYF. The chain employs TRBV7-9 and TRBJ2-7; 7 bases are shared with TRBD2. CDR1 is SEHNR, CDR2 FQNEAQ, per germline (reference sequence). Trimming at V came to 5 bases and at J to 6 bases, leaving 1 base not matched to a gene. The CDR3 has 11 amino acids. The full variable domain, its missing parts supplied by reference TRBV7-9 and TRBJ2-7, is DTGVSQNPRHKITKRGQNVTFRCDPISEHNRLYWYRQTLGQGPEFLTYFQNEAQLEKSRLLSDRFSAERPKGSFSTLEIQRTEQGDSAMYLCASSPGGEQYFGPGTRLTVT.

The chain carries TRBV11-2 and TRBJ2-2, with 7 bases fitting TRBD1. There are 16 residues in the CDR3. Germline V CDR1 and CDR2: SGHAT, FQNNGV. V shed 6 bases, J shed 6 bases, and the junction held 13 bases outside the gene matches. In DNA, the CDR3 is TGTGCCAGCAGGCGCAGACAGGGTTTCGTATCCGGGGAGCTGTTTTTT. It codes for CASRRRQGFVSGELFF.

This clone was found a few times. V usage is TRBV6-1 and J usage is TRBJ1-5; 9 bases fit TRBD1. Trimming at V came to 3 bases and at J to 2 bases, leaving 17 bases not matched to a gene. The CDR3 is 20 amino acids. The germline gives CDR1 MNHNS, CDR2 SASEGT. CDR3 sequence: CASSDIVGTGSLGRNQPQHF. CDR3 in DNA: TGTGCCAGCAGTGATATAGTCGGGACAGGGAGTCTGGGGCGCAATCAGCCCCAGCATTTT.

The CDR3 DNA sequence: TGTGCCAGCAGTGATTCGTGGACAGGGGGCACAGATACGCAGTATTTT. It codes for CASSDSWTGGTDTQYF. The V and J genes are TRBV25-1 and TRBJ2-3; 9 positions match TRBD1. V gave up 3 bases and J gave up 1 base; unmatched junction bases: 5. The CDR3 loop spans 16 amino acids. Germline CDR1 is MGHDK and CDR2 is SYGVNS.

This clone was observed a few times. The chain employs TRBV2 and TRBJ2-1, with a possible D match to TRBD2 (5 bases). Germline V gene data show CDR1 as SNHLY and CDR2 as FYNNEI. CDR3 length: 13 amino acids. Trimming took off 8 bases at V and 5 bases at J, with 13 bases between the two ends. CDR3 bases: TGTGCCAGCTGTGCTAGCTGGAACAATGAGCAGTTCTTC. It codes for CASCASWNNEQFF. Together with reference TRBV2 and TRBJ2-1, the CDR3 gives the full variable domain: EPEVTQTPSHQVTQMGQEVILRCVPISNHLYFYWYRQILGQKVEFLVSFYNNEISEKSEIFDDQFSVERPDGSNFTLKIRSTKLEDSAMYFCASCASWNNEQFFGPGTRLTVL.

This chain connects TRBV14 to TRBJ2-7; the match to TRBD2 covers 12 bases. The CDR3 length is 14 residues. Germline V gene lookup returns CDR1 SGHDN and CDR2 FVKESK. V lost 6 bases, J lost 5 bases, and 5 bases stayed unmatched. This CDR3 reads CASSPRTSGNEQYF. The CDR3, as DNA: TGTGCCAGCAGTCCCAGGACTAGCGGGAACGAGCAGTACTTC.

The rearrangement links TRBV19 to TRBJ1-1, with a tentative D call TRBD1 (6 bases). V lost 5 bases and J 5 bases, leaving 12 bases between the germline ends. Germline CDR1 LNHDA, CDR2 SQIVND (reference sequence). The CDR3 covers 13 residues. CDR3 coding DNA: TGTGCCAGTAGTGAGGGGGGGAGGACTGAAGCTTTCTTT. Translating it yields CASSEGGRTEAFF.

The genes are TRBV3-1 (or the pseudogene TRBV3-2) and TRBJ2-5; 7 positions agree with TRBD1. The trim removed 8 bases at V and 5 bases at J, leaving 8 bases unmatched. Germline V CDR1 and CDR2: LGHDT, YNNKEL (reference sequence). The CDR3 is 13 amino acids. As DNA, the CDR3 is TGTGCCAGCCTCCGACAGGGTACGGAGACCCAGTACTTC. Translation: CASLRQGTETQYF.

This chain connects TRBV2 to TRBJ1-3, with D tentatively TRBD1 (6 bases). From germline, CDR1 is SNHLY and CDR2 FYNNEI. CDR3 length: 13 residues. Trimming took 6 bases from V and 2 from J, leaving 8 bases between them. CDR3 sequence (DNA): TGTGCCAGCAGAACAGGGACTGGAAACACCATATATTTT. It translates to CASRTGTGNTIYF. Complete variable domain (other parts from reference TRBV2 and TRBJ1-3): EPEVTQTPSHQVTQMGQEVILRCVPISNHLYFYWYRQILGQKVEFLVSFYNNEISEKSEIFDDQFSVERPDGSNFTLKIRSTKLEDSAMYFCASRTGTGNTIYFGEGSWLTVV.

The J gene is TRBJ1-1, the V gene TRBV5-1; weak D call: TRBD1 (5 bases). The CDR3 extends over 12 amino acids. CDR1 SGHRS and CDR2 YFSETQ come from the germline V gene. With 3 bases removed from V and 7 bases from J, the gap between germline ends came to 10 bases. CDR3 DNA: TGCGCCAGCAGCTGGGGGGGAGGTGAAGCTTTCTTT. Translated, it gives CASSWGGGEAFF.

The sample holds one count of this clone. The chain recombines TRBV5-1 with TRBJ2-2, with 10 nucleotides matching TRBD1. CDR1 and CDR2 (germline): SGHRS, YFSETQ. V shed 4 bases and J 2 bases; nucleotides not matched to a gene: 8. The length of the CDR3 is 17 residues. The CDR3 nucleotides are TGCGCCAGCAGCCCTGGGGACAGGGGATTTAACACCGGGGAGCTGTTTTTT. Protein product: CASSPGDRGFNTGELFF.

Comment on this clone: One junction end does not reproduce the germline sequence, and a read error may be involved. J is TRBJ1-2 and V is TRBV7-7, with TRBD1 matching over 9 bases. Germline CDR1 SSHAT, CDR2 FNYEAQ (reference sequence). The CDR3 contains 16 residues. CDR3 sequence reads: CASSWTGAPLNYGYTF. CDR3 DNA: TGTGCTAGCAGCTGGACAGGGGCCCCGCTTAACTATGGCTACACCTTC.

This clone was picked up a small number of times. At the DNA level, this CDR3 is encoded by other sequences in the same sample as well. The CDR3 DNA reads as TGTGCCAGTAAGGACAGGGGGAGCAATCAGCCCCAGCATTTT. Its translation is CASKDRGSNQPQHF. The rearrangement links TRBV19 to TRBJ1-5; 10 bases fit TRBD1. J was trimmed by 1 base and V by 7 bases; bases with no gene match: 1. The germline V gene has CDR1 LNHDA and CDR2 SQIVND (reference sequence). This CDR3 contains 14 residues.

V usage is TRBV6-1 and J usage is TRBJ1-1; D uncertain. V was shortened by 3 bases and J by 0 bases, with 8 bases between the two germline ends. Germline V gives CDR1 MNHNS, CDR2 SASEGT. This CDR3 region has 14 residues. CDR3 sequence: CASSDSLLNTEAFF. In nucleotides, the CDR3 is TGTGCCAGCAGTGATAGCCTATTGAACACTGAAGCTTTCTTT.

Concerning this clone: The same CDR3 can be traced to other DNA sequences in this sample. V gene TRBV9 combines with J gene TRBJ1-1; perhaps TRBD1 as D (6 bases). The germline V and J ends were trimmed by 3 bases and 5 bases, with 14 bases remaining between them. Germline-derived CDR1 and CDR2 are SGDLS and YYNGEE. The CDR3 is 14 residues long. In DNA form, the CDR3 reads TGTGCCAGCAGCGCGCAAGGGGGAGGGACTGAAGCTTTCTTT. Translation gives CASSAQGGGTEAFF.

This rearrangement joins TRBV15 to TRBJ1-4, with D possibly TRBD1 on 6 matching bases. V was pared by 9 bases and J by 8 bases, with 16 bases between. From germline, CDR1 is LNHNV and CDR2 YYDKDF (reference sequence). The CDR3 is made up of 13 amino acids. The CDR3 sequence is CATGGTPEEKLFF. CDR3 DNA sequence: TGTGCCACGGGGGGGACACCCGAGGAAAAACTGTTTTTT.

This clone was recorded many times. The chain combines TRBV11-2 with TRBJ1-2; 7 bases map to TRBD1. CDR3 size: 13 residues. V lost 5 bases and J lost 10; bases outside the gene matches: 10. Germline V gives CDR1 SGHAT, CDR2 FQNNGV. CDR3 sequence reads: CASSPGTELDYTF. The CDR3 DNA sequence: TGTGCCAGCAGCCCAGGGACAGAACTAGACTACACCTTC.